Shown below are 5 T cell receptor beta chains from a single sample sequenced in a study of radiotherapy plus CTLA-4 blockade in lung cancer (dated by TCRdb to the late 2010s). Receptor libraries were prepared by the immunoSEQ multiplex PCR assay. TCRdb re-hosts the immuneACCESS table, in-frame sequences only. Its copies lack some clones; in the studies checked, an unresolved V gene accounts for under half of them, and the cause for the rest is not known. This sample holds roughly 62,000 clones; less than 85% were observed only once. The top ten clones comprise 2.9% of the sample. This specimen consisted of peripheral blood, obtained from a patient treated with radiotherapy plus ipilimumab. These receptors all stem from a human donor with non-small cell lung cancer who had a complete response to radiotherapy plus ipilimumab.

The rearrangement joins TRBV5-8 to TRBJ1-5, with D possibly matching TRBD1 (5 bases). Per germline, CDR1 SGHTS and CDR2 YDEGEE. This CDR3 is 16 amino acids long. V dropped 4 bases and J dropped 2 bases, with 16 bases sitting between them. The CDR3 region is CASSPKVGGGNQPQHF. As DNA, the CDR3 is TGTGCCAGCAGCCCGAAGGTCGGGGGAGGCAATCAGCCCCAGCATTTT.

V usage is TRBV6-5 and J usage is TRBJ1-4; 9 bases map to TRBD1. This CDR3 spans 13 amino acids. The germline CDR1 and CDR2 sequences are MNHEY and SVGAGI. Germline trimming cut 8 bases from V and 6 bases from J; bases unmatched to any gene: 4. The CDR3 DNA sequence: TGTGCCAGCGGTAGGGACAGGGATGAAAAACTGTTTTTT. Encoded protein: CASGRDRDEKLFF.

The chain carries TRBV28 and TRBJ2-6, with TRBD1 matching over 8 bases. Germline CDR1 MDHEN, CDR2 SYDVKM. The CDR3 contains 15 residues. After removal of 6 bases from V and 2 bases from J, the junction contained 3 bases not matched to a gene. The CDR3 nucleotides are TGTGCCAGCAGCTACAGGGGGACTGGGGCCAACGTCCTGACTTTC. Amino acid sequence: CASSYRGTGANVLTF.

The chain links TRBV7-8 to TRBJ1-1, with unresolved D. Between the trimmed V and J ends, which lost 3 bases and 4 bases, there was a span of 12 bases. The CDR3 runs 14 residues. Germline V gene lookup returns CDR1 SGHVS and CDR2 FQNEAQ. CDR3 region: CASSLGGLSTEAFF. The CDR3 nucleotides are TGTGCCAGCAGCTTGGGAGGATTGAGCACTGAAGCTTTCTTT.

This rearrangement joins TRBV2 to TRBJ1-6; D is unresolved. Trimming stripped 7 bases from V and 4 bases from J, with 11 bases between. The CDR3 runs to 14 residues. Germline CDR1 is SNHLY and CDR2 is FYNNEI. CDR3 nucleotides: TGTGCCAGCATCCGGAGTGGGTATAATTCACCCCTCCACTTT. This encodes CASIRSGYNSPLHF.